The entry below gives a single T cell receptor (beta chain) sequence along with its context. This record comes from a study of cytomegalovirus exposure and HLA in healthy donors. Amplification used 60 Vbeta primers and 13 Jbeta primers. Sequenced by immunoSEQ multiplex PCR; TCRdb stores in-frame clones only, minus some. The table has some 120,000 clones, roughly 82% seen once. Trimming took 6 bases from V and 3 from J, leaving 16 bases between them. This CDR3 has 15 amino acids. Germline CDR1 is MNHEY and CDR2 is SMNVEV (reference sequence). The sequencing sample was made of PBMCs. The TCR originated in a young woman in good health and CMV-seronegative. The rearrangement links TRBV27 to TRBJ2-3; D perhaps matches TRBD1 (6 bases). The CDR3 loop is CASSILQGLTDTQYF. CDR3 nucleotide sequence: TGTGCCAGCAGCATACTACAGGGTTTGACAGATACGCAGTATTTT.